What follows are 16 T cell receptor beta chains derived from one specimen sequenced in a study of cytomegalovirus exposure and HLA in healthy donors. Use of 60 Vbeta and 13 Jbeta primers characterized the PCR. Using immunoSEQ multiplex PCR, the repertoire was profiled, and TCRdb retains in-frame clones only, with some absent. Its table records 120,000 to 150,000 clones. The sample consisted of PBMCs. These receptors were collected from a man in his forties in good health and CMV-seronegative.

This chain links TRBV5-4 with TRBJ2-3, with 12 bases fitting TRBD2. The CDR3 spans 19 residues. Trimming removed 2 bases from V and 2 bases from J; junction bases left unmatched: 12. The germline CDR1 and CDR2 sequences are SGHNT and YYREEE (reference sequence). The CDR3 is CASSLPGLAGLDATDTQYF. The CDR3, as DNA: TGTGCCAGCAGCTTACCCGGACTAGCGGGGTTAGATGCCACAGATACGCAGTATTTT.

J is TRBJ2-1 and V is TRBV7-2; a weak D match, TRBD2 (5 bases). Per germline, CDR1 SGHTA and CDR2 FQGNSA. The CDR3 contains 14 residues. V lost 0 bases and J lost 7, with 10 bases in between. The CDR3, as DNA: TGTGCCAGCAGCTTAGCCGGGGTCAAGAATGAGCAGTTCTTC. Its protein product is CASSLAGVKNEQFF.

The chain employs TRBV9 and TRBJ1-2; 8 nucleotides align to TRBD1. Germline V CDR1 and CDR2: SGDLS, YYNGEE. V lost 4 bases and J lost 4; bases outside the gene matches: 9. The CDR3 covers 15 residues. CDR3 nucleotides: TGTGCCAGCAGCCCGCAGGGGGCATTTAGCTATGGCTACACCTTC. It yields the protein CASSPQGAFSYGYTF.

This chain joins TRBV10-3 and TRBJ2-5, with D possibly matching TRBD1 (5 bases). The V gene's germline CDR1 is ENHRY and CDR2 SYGVKD. The CDR3 loop spans 15 amino acids. Between the trimmed V and J ends, which lost 8 bases and 4 bases, there was a span of 20 bases. The CDR3 loop reads CAIGPSDHTGETQYF. The CDR3 DNA is TGTGCCATCGGACCTTCCGATCACACAGGAGAGACCCAGTACTTC.

The J gene is TRBJ1-2, the V gene TRBV20-1; 8 nucleotides align to TRBD1. V dropped 5 bases and J dropped 8; count of bases not matched to a gene: 4. CDR3 length: 11 residues. The germline CDR1 and CDR2 sequences are DFQATT and SNEGSKA (reference sequence). Here the CDR3 reads CSAWTGRGYTF. The CDR3 coding sequence is TGCAGTGCTTGGACAGGGCGCGGCTACACCTTC.

The chain uses TRBV2 and TRBJ2-7; 9 bases match TRBD1. CDR1 is SNHLY and CDR2 is FYNNEI in the germline V gene. The CDR3 loop spans 14 amino acids. The J segment lost 3 bases and the V segment lost 6 bases, leaving 6 bases of the junction unmatched. CDR3 in amino acids: CASSPGQGSYEQYF. The CDR3 bases are TGTGCCAGCAGCCCCGGACAGGGGAGCTACGAGCAGTACTTC.

The CDR3 sequence: CASSRLGTVYGYTF. Written as DNA, the CDR3 is TGTGCCAGCAGTCGACTCGGGACAGTCTATGGCTACACCTTC. The gene calls are TRBV28 and TRBJ1-2; 7 bases fit TRBD1. The V gene's germline CDR1 is MDHEN and CDR2 SYDVKM. After removal of 5 bases from V and 4 bases from J, the junction contained 7 bases not matched to a gene. The CDR3 is 14 residues long.

The J gene is TRBJ1-5, the V gene TRBV7-2; 7 bases map to TRBD1. V was pared by 5 bases and J by 5 bases, with 6 bases of the junction left unmatched. CDR3 length: 14 residues. In germline, CDR1 is SGHTA, CDR2 FQGNSA. The CDR3 loop is CASSHQGGDQPQHF. CDR3 bases: TGTGCCAGCAGCCATCAAGGGGGCGATCAGCCCCAGCATTTT.

V usage is TRBV7-9 and J usage is TRBJ1-6; perhaps TRBD1 as D (5 bases). Looked up from germline, CDR1 is SEHNR and CDR2 is FQNEAQ (reference sequence). The V end was cut by 1 base, the J end by 17 bases, with 9 bases between. The CDR3 is made up of 11 amino acids. In DNA, the CDR3 is TGTGCCAGCAGCTTAGAGGGGATCGTCCACTTT. Amino acid sequence: CASSLEGIVHF.

The V gene is TRBV7-2, the J gene TRBJ2-7, with D uncertain. There are 12 residues in the CDR3. V lost 1 base and J 4 bases, leaving 5 bases between the germline ends. CDR1 and CDR2 (germline): SGHTA, FQGNSA. In DNA, the CDR3 is TGTGCCAGCAGCTTAGAACTTTACGAGCAGTACTTC. It specifies CASSLELYEQYF.

The chain carries TRBV19 and TRBJ1-5; D is undetermined. The V end lost 5 bases, the J end lost 3 bases, and 5 bases lay between the germline ends. The germline V gene has CDR1 LNHDA and CDR2 SQIVND (reference sequence). This CDR3 region has 12 residues. The CDR3 sequence: CASSQFNQPQHF. Here the CDR3 DNA reads TGTGCCAGTAGTCAGTTCAATCAGCCCCAGCATTTT.

As concerns this clone: The junction departs from germline at one end; a sequencing error may be responsible. The DNA of the CDR3 is TGTGCCAGCAGCCTCAGGGACTACGGCTACACCTTC. Translating it yields CASSLRDYGYTF. The chain joins TRBV11-1 to TRBJ1-2; a possible D gene is TRBD1 (5 bases). The germline CDR1 and CDR2 sequences are SGHAT and FQDESV (reference sequence). The length of the CDR3 is 12 residues.

CDR3 region: CASSGSSYEQYF. As DNA, the CDR3 is TGTGCCAGCAGCGGCAGTTCCTACGAGCAGTACTTC. This chain uses TRBV9 with TRBJ2-7; D not certain. CDR1 is SGDLS, CDR2 YYNGEE, per germline. This CDR3 is built from 12 residues. With 3 bases removed from V and 1 base from J, the gap between germline ends came to 5 bases.

This chain joins TRBV6-4 and TRBJ1-5; D call uncertain. The germline V and J ends were trimmed by 4 bases and 7 bases, with 17 bases remaining between them. Looked up from germline, CDR1 is MRHNA and CDR2 is SNTAGT. The CDR3 is 15 amino acids. CDR3 bases: TGTGCCAGCAGTGTTAGTAACACCGGAGGGCAGCCCCAGCATTTT. Its translation is CASSVSNTGGQPQHF.

The chain has TRBV6-5 and TRBJ2-5, with D possibly TRBD2 on 6 matching bases. Matching the DNA end better, TRBJ2-7 makes the J call doubtful. Germline loops: CDR1 MNHEY, CDR2 SVGAGI. This CDR3 is built from 12 residues. The DNA of the CDR3 is TGTGCCAGCAGTCCCGGGGGTTACGAGCAGTACTTC. Translation: CASSPGGYEQYF.

The gene calls are TRBV14 and TRBJ2-5; no clear D gene. The CDR3 is 13 amino acids. V was clipped by 1 base and J by 5 bases, with 8 bases between them. CDR1 SGHDN and CDR2 FVKESK come from the germline V gene. DNA of the CDR3: TGTGCCAGCAGCCAAGTATGGGCGGAGACCCAGTACTTC. Its protein is CASSQVWAETQYF.